The clone carrying this TCR beta chain has only one observation. What it binds is unknown. The record originates from a study of cytomegalovirus exposure and HLA in healthy donors. Points from the study as a whole: TCR sequences were mostly rare, though some public TCRs occurred in many donors. Subsequent analysis found a tendency for first-cohort TCR clusters to co-occur within the 120 or so validation repertoires.

The protocol was immunoSEQ multiplex PCR, while the TCRdb copy is restricted to in-frame clones and leaves out a portion. This table has about 160,000 clones, approximately 86% appearing once. V was trimmed by 4 bases and J by 8 bases, leaving 15 bases between them. The germline gives CDR1 SGHRS, CDR2 YFSETQ. The CDR3 contains 14 residues. The sequenced material came from PBMCs. This chain joins TRBV5-1 and TRBJ1-4, with D possibly TRBD1 on 6 matching bases. The clonotype was recovered from a young woman in good health and CMV-seronegative. In DNA form, the CDR3 reads TGCGCCAGCAGCCCGGACAGTTTCTTAGAAAAACTGTTTTTT. It is translated as CASSPDSFLEKLFF.